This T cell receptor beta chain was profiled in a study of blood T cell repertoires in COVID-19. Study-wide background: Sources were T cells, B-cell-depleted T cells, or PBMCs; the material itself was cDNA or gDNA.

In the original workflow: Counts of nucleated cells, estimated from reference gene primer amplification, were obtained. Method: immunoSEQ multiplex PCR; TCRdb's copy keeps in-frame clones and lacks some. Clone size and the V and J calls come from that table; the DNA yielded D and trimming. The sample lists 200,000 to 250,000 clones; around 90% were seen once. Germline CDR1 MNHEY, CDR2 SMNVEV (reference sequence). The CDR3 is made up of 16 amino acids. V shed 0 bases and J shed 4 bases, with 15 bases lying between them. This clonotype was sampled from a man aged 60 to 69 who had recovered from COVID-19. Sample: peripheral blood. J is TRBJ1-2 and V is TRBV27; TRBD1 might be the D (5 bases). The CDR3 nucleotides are TGTGCCAGCAGTTTATCCCCCAGGGTCCGGATCTATGGCTACACCTTC. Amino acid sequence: CASSLSPRVRIYGYTF.